The TCR beta chain described here comes from a study of cytomegalovirus exposure and HLA in healthy donors. Germline loops: CDR1 LGHNA, CDR2 YSLEER. This CDR3 comprises 14 residues. Regarding this clone: Its cognate antigen is unknown. At one of its ends the junction is not consistent with the germline gene, which may arise from a read error.

Researchers ran the PCR with 60 Vbeta and 13 Jbeta primers. Sequenced by immunoSEQ multiplex PCR; TCRdb stores in-frame clones only, minus some. The sample contains some 70,000 clones, approximately 70% of which appear only once. Study-wide findings and caveats: Previous analysis showed most TCR beta V segments were productive about 87% or about 30% of the time. When a later analysis was performed, an Asian-associated ancestry cluster reportedly had fewer N-insertions than the approximately 680-donor mean. With high specificity and sensitivity, the classifier reportedly diagnosed cytomegalovirus status.

This clonotype was sampled from a male donor in good health and CMV-seropositive. Sequencing was done on a sample of PBMCs. The chain employs TRBV4-3 and TRBJ2-7, with D tentatively TRBD1 (5 bases). CDR3: CANSQDQGTYEQYF. CDR3 DNA: TGCGCCAACAGCCAAGACCAGGGAACCTACGAGCAGTACTTC.